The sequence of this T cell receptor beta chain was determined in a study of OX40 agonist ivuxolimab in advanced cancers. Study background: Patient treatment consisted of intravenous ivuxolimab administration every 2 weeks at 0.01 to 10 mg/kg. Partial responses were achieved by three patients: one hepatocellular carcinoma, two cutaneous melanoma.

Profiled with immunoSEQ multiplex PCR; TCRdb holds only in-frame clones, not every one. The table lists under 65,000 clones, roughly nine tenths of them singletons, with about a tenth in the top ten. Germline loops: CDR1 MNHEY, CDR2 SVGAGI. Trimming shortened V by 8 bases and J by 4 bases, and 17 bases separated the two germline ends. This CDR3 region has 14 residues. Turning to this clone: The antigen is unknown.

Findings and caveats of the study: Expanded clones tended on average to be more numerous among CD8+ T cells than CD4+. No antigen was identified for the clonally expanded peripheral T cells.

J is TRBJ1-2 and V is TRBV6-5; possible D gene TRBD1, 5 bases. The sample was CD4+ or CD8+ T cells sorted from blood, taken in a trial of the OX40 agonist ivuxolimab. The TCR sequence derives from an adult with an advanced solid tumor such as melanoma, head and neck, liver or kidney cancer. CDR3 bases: TGTGCCAGCCATACTAGTGCAGGGACCTATGGCTACACCTTC. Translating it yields CASHTSAGTYGYTF.